The clone carrying this TCR beta chain has more than one count but fewer than ten. Its matching antigen is unknown. TCRdb used MiXCR to reprocess the 5' RACE reads, holding one entry per CDR3 protein. The data hold more than 600,000 distinct CDR3 sequences, with under 20% observed a single time. This sample is drawn from a study of CD8 T cells in ankylosing spondylitis. Findings of the study overall: For ankylosing spondylitis blood, a TCR beta motif of under ten highly homologous variants appeared characteristic. Matched ankylosing spondylitis synovial fluid reportedly showed significant enrichment of disease-linked clones.

Looked up from germline, CDR1 is SGHRS and CDR2 is YFSETQ. CDR3 length: 15 amino acids. After removal of 5 bases from V and 3 bases from J, the junction contained 8 bases not matched to a gene. The chain has TRBV5-1 and TRBJ2-7, with 10 positions matching TRBD1. The TCR originated in a male donor with ankylosing spondylitis. Sequenced material: blood, either unsorted or a sorted T cell fraction (not recorded which). Written as DNA, the CDR3 is TGCGCCAGCAGGCCTGGGACAGGGGTTTACTACGAGCAGTACTTC. Protein product: CASRPGTGVYYEQYF.